These 10 T cell receptor beta chains came from one sample sequenced in a study of identical twins. Each CDR3 protein gets one entry after TCRdb re-called the 5' RACE reads with MiXCR. The repertoire holds some 1,700,000 distinct CDR3 sequences, with around a third as singletons. Sequencing was carried out using cord blood. Every receptor here comes from a newborn girl in good health.

This clonotype showed up just a few times. This chain links TRBV6-2 or TRBV6-3 with TRBJ2-5; no definite D call. Germline values: CDR1 MNHEY, CDR2 SVGEGT. This CDR3 contains 17 residues. V was cut by 6 bases and J by 3 bases, with 23 bases left in between. The CDR3 nucleotides read TGTGCCAGCAGCCACCCACCTTTCGATTTTCGAAAAGAGACCCAGTACTTC. It is translated as CASSHPPFDFRKETQYF.

The count of this clonotype is one. The chain links TRBV20-1 to TRBJ2-2; TRBD2 aligns across 7 bases. In germline, CDR1 is DFQATT, CDR2 SNEGSKA (reference sequence). V lost 1 base and J lost 4; bases outside the gene matches: 6. CDR3 length: 15 residues. CDR3 nucleotide sequence: TGCAGTGCTAGAGGAGCGGGACGACTCACCGGGGAGCTGTTTTTT. Its translation is CSARGAGRLTGELFF.

The CDR3 is CSARGQVETTDTQYF. CDR3 bases: TGCAGTGCTAGGGGACAGGTAGAGACTACAGATACGCAGTATTTT. J is TRBJ2-3 and V is TRBV20-1; 8 positions agree with TRBD1. The CDR3 loop spans 15 amino acids. Germline values: CDR1 DFQATT, CDR2 SNEGSKA (reference sequence). V was clipped by 3 bases and J by 3 bases; unmatched bases: 8.

This chain uses TRBV27 with TRBJ2-7; 7 nucleotides match TRBD1. V shed 3 bases, J shed 7 bases, and the junction held 27 bases outside the gene matches. The length of the CDR3 is 20 residues. Germline CDR1 and CDR2: MNHEY and SMNVEV (reference sequence). The CDR3 DNA is TGTGCCAGCAGTTTTTTTCCTCGCTCCTTGACAGGGTCGCGCAGCAATGAGCAGTACTTC. Protein: CASSFFPRSLTGSRSNEQYF.

This clonotype was picked up a small number of times. The chain recombines TRBV7-9 with TRBJ1-6; 7 bases align to TRBD1. The CDR3 covers 15 residues. V lost 2 bases and J lost 7; bases outside the gene matches: 5. Germline V CDR1 and CDR2: SEHNR, FQNEAQ (reference sequence). As DNA, the CDR3 is TGTGCCAGCAGCTTACCGACAGGGAGGAATTCACCCCTCCACTTT. Its translation is CASSLPTGRNSPLHF.

This chain joins TRBV6-1 and TRBJ2-3, with 7 positions matching TRBD2. The germline CDR1 and CDR2 sequences are MNHNS and SASEGT. The CDR3 has 17 residues. Unmatched junction bases numbered 9, after V lost 3 bases and J lost 0 bases. The CDR3 sequence is CASSDSGGTPSTDTQYF. CDR3 coding DNA: TGTGCCAGCAGTGATTCGGGAGGCACCCCCAGCACAGATACGCAGTATTTT.

This clonotype was observed a handful of times. V gene TRBV28 combines with J gene TRBJ2-1; D is unclear. Trimming cost V 3 bases and J 10 bases, with 10 bases left between them. Germline V gives CDR1 MDHEN, CDR2 SYDVKM. The CDR3 has 12 amino acids. CDR3 DNA sequence: TGTGCCAGCAGTTTTATGCGCCGGGAGCAGTTCTTC. Its protein product is CASSFMRREQFF. The complete variable domain, with remaining parts taken from reference TRBV28 and TRBJ2-1, reads DVKVTQSSRYLVKRTGEKVFLECVQDMDHENMFWYRQDPGLGLRLIYFSYDVKMKEKGDIPEGYSVSREKKERFSLILESASTNQTSMYLCASSFMRREQFFGPGTRLTVL.

V and J are TRBV20-1 and TRBJ1-5; 8 positions agree with TRBD1. CDR3 length equals 13 residues. The germline gives CDR1 DFQATT, CDR2 SNEGSKA (reference sequence). This CDR3 is CGTGGRFNQPQHF. Written as DNA, the CDR3 is TGCGGCACAGGGGGACGCTTCAATCAGCCCCAGCATTTT.

The chain is built from TRBV7-2 and TRBJ2-1; possibly TRBD2 for D (5 bases). This CDR3 region has 12 residues. Germline loops: CDR1 SGHTA, CDR2 FQGNSA. V was cut by 1 base and J by 15 bases, with 13 bases left in between. The DNA of the CDR3 is TGTGCCAGCAGCTTAGTTGAGGGTAGTCGGTTCTTC. It codes for CASSLVEGSRFF.

This clonotype was recorded a few times. The rearrangement uses TRBV6-6 and TRBJ1-4; 7 bases line up with TRBD1. Germline values: CDR1 MNHNY, CDR2 SVGAGI (reference sequence). V lost 0 bases, J lost 7 bases, and 11 bases stayed unmatched. The CDR3 covers 17 residues. The CDR3 loop reads CASSYSPLKGAGEKLFF. CDR3 DNA: TGTGCCAGCAGTTACTCCCCCTTGAAGGGGGCTGGTGAAAAACTGTTTTTT.